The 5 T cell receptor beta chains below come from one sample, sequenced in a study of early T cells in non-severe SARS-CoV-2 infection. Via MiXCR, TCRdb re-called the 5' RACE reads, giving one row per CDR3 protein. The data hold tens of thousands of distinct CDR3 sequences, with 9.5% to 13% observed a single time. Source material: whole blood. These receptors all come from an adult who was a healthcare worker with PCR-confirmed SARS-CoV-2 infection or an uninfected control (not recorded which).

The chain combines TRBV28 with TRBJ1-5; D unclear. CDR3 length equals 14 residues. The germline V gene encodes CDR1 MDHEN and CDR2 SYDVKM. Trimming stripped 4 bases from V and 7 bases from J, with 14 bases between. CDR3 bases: TGTGCCAGCAGTTCCTCCTCTGATCTACAGCCCCAGCATTTT. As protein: CASSSSSDLQPQHF. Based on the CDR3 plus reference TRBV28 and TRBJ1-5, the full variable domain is DVKVTQSSRYLVKRTGEKVFLECVQDMDHENMFWYRQDPGLGLRLIYFSYDVKMKEKGDIPEGYSVSREKKERFSLILESASTNQTSMYLCASSSSSDLQPQHFGDGTRLSIL.

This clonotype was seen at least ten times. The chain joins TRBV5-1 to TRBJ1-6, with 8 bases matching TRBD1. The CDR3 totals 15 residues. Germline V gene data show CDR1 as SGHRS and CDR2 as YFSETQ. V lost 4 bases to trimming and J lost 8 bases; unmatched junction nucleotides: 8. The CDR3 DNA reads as TGCGCCAGCAGCCCTACCCAGGGGGCTCATTCACCCCTCCACTTT. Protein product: CASSPTQGAHSPLHF.

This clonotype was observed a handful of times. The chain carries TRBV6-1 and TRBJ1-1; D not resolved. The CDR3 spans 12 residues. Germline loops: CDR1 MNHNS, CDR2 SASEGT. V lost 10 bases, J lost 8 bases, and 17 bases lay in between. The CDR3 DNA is TGTGCCAACTGGCTCTTGAGTTCCGAAGCTTTCTTT. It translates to CANWLLSSEAFF.

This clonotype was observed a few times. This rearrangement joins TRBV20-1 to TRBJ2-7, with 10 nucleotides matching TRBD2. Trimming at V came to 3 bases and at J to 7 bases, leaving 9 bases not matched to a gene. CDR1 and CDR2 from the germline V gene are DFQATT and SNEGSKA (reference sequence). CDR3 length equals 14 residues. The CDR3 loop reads CSARISGGASEQYF. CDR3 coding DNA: TGCAGTGCTAGGATCAGCGGGGGGGCATCTGAGCAGTACTTC.

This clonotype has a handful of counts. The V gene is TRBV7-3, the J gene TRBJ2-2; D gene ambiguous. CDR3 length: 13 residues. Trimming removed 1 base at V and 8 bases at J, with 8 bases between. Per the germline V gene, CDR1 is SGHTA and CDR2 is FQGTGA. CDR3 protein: CASSLSTRGELFF. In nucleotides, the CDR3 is TGTGCCAGCAGCTTAAGTACTCGTGGGGAGCTGTTTTTT.